The rows below give T cell receptor beta chains drawn from one sample of a study of T-cell memory formation after mild COVID-19. TCRdb re-analysed the 5' RACE reads in MiXCR, keeping a single row per CDR3 protein. The sample carries tens of thousands of distinct CDR3 sequences, about 16% recorded once. The sample taken for sequencing was PBMCs or a T cell subset sorted from them (not recorded which). The receptor set was obtained from a man between 18 and 29 years old who had mild COVID-19 (a few samples of this study predate the infection). Cell type and time point are not known. CDR3s include the opening cysteine and the closing phenylalanine or tryptophan. A D gene is named only where the DNA matches it firmly. Size tells how often a clone was seen (once, few, many) or the class of an expanded clone, and some rows leave it out.

>.|.|TRBV6-5|TRBJ1-2
CASSYSKGGYGYTF
TGTGCCAGCAGTTACTCAAAGGGAGGCTATGGCTACACCTTC
>.|.|TRBV28|TRBJ1-1
CASVSHLNTEAFF
TGTGCCAGCGTGTCCCACTTGAACACTGAAGCTTTCTTT
>.|few|TRBV7-9|TRBJ1-1
CASSLDGLAEAFF
TGTGCCAGCAGCTTAGACGGACTCGCTGAAGCTTTCTTT
>.|many|TRBV7-3|TRBJ1-2
CASSLTGPGEGYTF
TGTGCCAGCAGCTTAACGGGGCCAGGGGAAGGCTACACCTTC
>.|.|TRBV5-1|TRBJ1-1
CASSSGGDTEAFF
TGCGCCAGCAGCTCCGGGGGTGACACTGAAGCTTTCTTT
>.|.|TRBV12-3/TRBV12-4|TRBJ2-7
CASSFRGGYEQYF
TGTGCCAGCAGTTTCCGAGGAGGGTACGAGCAGTACTTC
>.|few|TRBV5-4|TRBJ2-1
CASSLPYNEQFF
TGTGCCAGCAGCCTCCCCTACAATGAGCAGTTCTTC
>.|few|TRBV7-2|TRBJ2-5
CASSLYVDYQETQYF
TGTGCCAGCAGCCTCTATGTAGACTACCAAGAGACCCAGTACTTC
>.|.|TRBV7-7|TRBJ2-7
CAVMGASYEQYF
TGTGCCGTCATGGGGGCCTCCTACGAGCAGTACTTC
>.|.|TRBV6-4|TRBJ2-3
CASSDSSSATDTQYF
TGTGCCAGCAGTGACTCGTCTAGCGCCACAGATACGCAGTATTTT
>.|.|TRBV15|TRBJ1-1
CATSRAGYLNEAFF
TGTGCCACCAGCAGAGCCGGGTATCTGAATGAAGCTTTCTTT
>TRBD2|.|TRBV7-6|TRBJ2-3
CASSLSYPGERGLTDTQYF
TGTGCCAGCAGCTTAAGCTACCCGGGAGAGCGGGGACTAACAGATACGCAGTATTTT
>.|few|TRBV7-2|TRBJ1-1
CASSLSGGLNTEAFF
TGTGCCAGCAGCTTAAGCGGGGGTCTGAACACTGAAGCTTTCTTT
>TRBD2|few|TRBV6-4|TRBJ2-3
CASSDSSGGPDTQYF
TGTGCCAGCAGTGACTCTAGCGGGGGGCCAGATACGCAGTATTTT
>TRBD1|.|TRBV24-1|TRBJ1-2
CATSGTGQFNYGYTF
TGTGCCACCAGTGGCACGGGACAGTTCAACTATGGCTACACCTTC
>TRBD1|few|TRBV5-1|TRBJ2-2
CASHFVLGQENTGELFF
TGCGCCAGCCACTTCGTCCTGGGACAGGAAAACACCGGGGAGCTGTTTTTT
>.|.|TRBV5-1|TRBJ1-1
CASTETPRRDTEAFF
TGCGCCAGCACGGAGACACCTAGACGGGACACTGAAGCTTTCTTT
>.|.|TRBV6-2/TRBV6-3|TRBJ1-1
CASLFFGATNTEAFF
TGTGCCAGCTTGTTCTTCGGGGCAACGAACACTGAAGCTTTCTTT
>.|.|TRBV7-3|TRBJ2-7
CASSLFPDSYEQYF
TGTGCCAGCAGCTTGTTTCCGGACTCCTACGAGCAGTACTTC
>.|.|TRBV6-5|TRBJ2-5
CASSVGDQRSAQYF
TGTGCCAGCAGTGTAGGGGACCAACGCTCGGCCCAGTACTTC
>.|few|TRBV10-3|TRBJ1-3
CAISTGTLSVPAIYF
TGTGCCATCAGTACCGGGACACTATCTGTTCCGGCCATATATTTT
>.|few|TRBV29-1|TRBJ2-4
CSVEVDSKNIQYF
TGCAGCGTTGAAGTGGACAGCAAAAACATTCAGTACTTC
>.|.|TRBV5-1|TRBJ1-6
CASSFRGADYNSPLHF
TGCGCCAGCAGCTTTAGGGGGGCCGACTATAATTCACCCCTCCACTTT
>.|.|TRBV7-9|TRBJ1-1
CASSLEGVMNTEAFF
TGTGCCAGCAGCTTAGAAGGGGTTATGAACACTGAAGCTTTCTTT
>.|few|TRBV4-1|TRBJ1-1
CASSQESEAFF
TGCGCCAGCAGCCAAGAGTCTGAAGCTTTCTTT
>.|.|TRBV7-3|TRBJ2-5
CASSAGTQGTQYF
TGTGCCAGCAGCGCGGGGACCCAGGGGACCCAGTACTTC
>TRBD1|many|TRBV6-2/TRBV6-3|TRBJ2-7
CASSLPGQGFSSYEQYF
TGTGCCAGCAGTCTACCGGGACAGGGATTCAGCTCCTACGAGCAGTACTTC
>TRBD2|few|TRBV7-9|TRBJ2-5
CASSSGLAVTPETQYF
TGTGCCAGCAGCTCGGGACTAGCGGTCACTCCAGAGACCCAGTACTTC
>.|.|TRBV7-6|TRBJ1-2
CASSLSRDYGYTF
TGTGCCAGCAGCTTATCAAGGGACTATGGCTACACCTTC
>.|many|TRBV7-9|TRBJ1-2
CASSSVRANYGYTF
TGTGCCAGCAGCTCAGTGAGAGCTAACTATGGCTACACCTTC
>.|many|TRBV7-9|TRBJ2-7
CASSSRSGNEQYF
TGTGCCAGCAGCTCCCGCAGTGGCAACGAGCAGTACTTC
>.|.|TRBV6-2/TRBV6-3|TRBJ1-1
CASRYSRTLNTEAFF
TGTGCCAGCAGATACTCGAGGACGTTGAACACTGAAGCTTTCTTT
>.|few|TRBV15|TRBJ2-2
CATSRRQNTGELFF
TGTGCCACCAGCAGACGGCAGAACACCGGGGAGCTGTTTTTT
>.|.|TRBV20-1|TRBJ2-3
CSARRLTGTGTTQYF
TGCAGTGCCAGACGCCTGACTGGGACGGGGACTACGCAGTATTTT
>.|few|TRBV20-1|TRBJ2-5
CSADDNSGQETQYF
TGCAGTGCCGATGACAACAGTGGACAAGAGACCCAGTACTTC
>.|.|TRBV15|TRBJ2-1
CATSRFYNEQFF
TGTGCCACCAGCAGGTTTTACAATGAGCAGTTCTTC
>.|many|TRBV7-9|TRBJ2-3
CASSPRDLHDTQYF
TGTGCCAGCAGCCCCCGGGACCTCCACGATACGCAGTATTTT
>.|.|TRBV6-5|TRBJ2-5
CASSPYMTRRVETQYF
TGTGCCAGCAGTCCTTACATGACCCGGCGGGTAGAGACCCAGTACTTC
>TRBD1|few|TRBV27|TRBJ1-4
CASSHRGTDEKLFF
TGTGCCAGCAGCCACAGGGGAACCGATGAAAAACTGTTTTTT
>TRBD2|.|TRBV6-1|TRBJ2-7
CASSTSVTSGYEQYF
TGTGCCAGCAGTACCTCCGTGACTAGCGGATACGAGCAGTACTTC
>.|.|TRBV6-5|TRBJ1-5
CASSYTPPGSGQPQHF
TGTGCCAGCAGTTACACGCCCCCGGGATCAGGACAGCCCCAGCATTTT
>TRBD2|.|TRBV6-5|TRBJ2-3
CASSFLAGGGDTQYF
TGTGCCAGCAGTTTCCTAGCGGGGGGCGGAGATACGCAGTATTTT
>.|once|TRBV6-6|TRBJ2-3
CASRSTGPDTQYF
TGTGCCAGCAGAAGTACAGGGCCCGATACGCAGTATTTT
>.|.|TRBV5-6|TRBJ2-3
CASSGGASTDTQYF
TGTGCCAGCAGCGGGGGGGCAAGCACAGATACGCAGTATTTT
>.|few|TRBV4-1|TRBJ2-1
CASSPVGQGGNEQFF
TGCGCCAGCAGCCCCGTGGGCCAGGGGGGGAATGAGCAGTTCTTC
>.|.|TRBV19|TRBJ2-5
CASSIDSTDQETQYF
TGTGCCAGTAGTATAGATTCTACAGACCAAGAGACCCAGTACTTC
>.|few|TRBV2|TRBJ2-2
CASSQTPNTGELFF
TGTGCCAGCAGCCAGACACCGAACACCGGGGAGCTGTTTTTT